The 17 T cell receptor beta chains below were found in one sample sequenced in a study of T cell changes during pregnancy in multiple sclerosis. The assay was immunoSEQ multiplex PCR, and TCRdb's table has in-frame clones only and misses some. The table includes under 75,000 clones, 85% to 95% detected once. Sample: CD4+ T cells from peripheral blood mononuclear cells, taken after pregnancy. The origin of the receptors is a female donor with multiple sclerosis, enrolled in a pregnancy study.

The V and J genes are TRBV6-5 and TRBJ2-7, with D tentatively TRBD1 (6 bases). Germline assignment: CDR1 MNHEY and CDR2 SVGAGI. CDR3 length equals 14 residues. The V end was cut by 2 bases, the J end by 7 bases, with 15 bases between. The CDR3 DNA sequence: TGTGCCAGCAGTTACCTCAAGCCCAGGGGAGAGCAGTACTTC. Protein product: CASSYLKPRGEQYF.

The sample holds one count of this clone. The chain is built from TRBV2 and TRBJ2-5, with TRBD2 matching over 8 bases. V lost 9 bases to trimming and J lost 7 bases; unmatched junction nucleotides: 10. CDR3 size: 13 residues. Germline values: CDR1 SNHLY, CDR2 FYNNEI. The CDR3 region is CASTGLVDGTQYF. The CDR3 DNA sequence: TGTGCCAGTACGGGACTAGTCGACGGGACCCAGTACTTC.

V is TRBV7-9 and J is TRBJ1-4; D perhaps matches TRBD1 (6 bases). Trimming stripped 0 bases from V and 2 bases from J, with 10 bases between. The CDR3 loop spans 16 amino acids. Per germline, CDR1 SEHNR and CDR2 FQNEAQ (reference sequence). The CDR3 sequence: CASSLAGGGTNEKLFF. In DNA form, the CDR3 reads TGTGCCAGCAGCTTAGCGGGCGGGGGCACTAATGAAAAACTGTTTTTT.

The CDR3 protein is CASSPRGFSEAFF. CDR3 DNA sequence: TGTGCCAGCAGCCCCAGGGGGTTCTCTGAAGCTTTCTTT. This chain connects TRBV4-2 to TRBJ1-1; 7 bases are a match to TRBD1. The CDR3 spans 13 residues. CDR1 and CDR2 (germline): LGHNA, YNFKEQ. J was trimmed by 6 bases and V by 4 bases; bases with no gene match: 5.

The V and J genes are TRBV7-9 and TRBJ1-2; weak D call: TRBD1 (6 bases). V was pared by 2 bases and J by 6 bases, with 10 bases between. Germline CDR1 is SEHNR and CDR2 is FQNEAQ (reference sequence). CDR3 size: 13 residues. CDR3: CASSLNRENGYTF. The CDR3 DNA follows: TGTGCCAGCAGCTTAAACAGGGAAAATGGCTACACCTTC.

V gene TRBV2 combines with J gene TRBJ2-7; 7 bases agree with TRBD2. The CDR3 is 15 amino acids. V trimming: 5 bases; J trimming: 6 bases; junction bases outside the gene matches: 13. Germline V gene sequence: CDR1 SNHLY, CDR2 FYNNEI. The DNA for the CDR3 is TGTGCCAGCAGTCAACTAGAGCGGGGAAATGGCGAGCAGTACTTC. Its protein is CASSQLERGNGEQYF.

CDR3 bases: TGCGCCAGCAGCTTTGGTCCTAACAATGAGCAGTTCTTC. It encodes CASSFGPNNEQFF. The chain combines TRBV5-1 with TRBJ2-1; D uncertain. Germline V gene sequence: CDR1 SGHRS, CDR2 YFSETQ. The V end was cut by 2 bases, the J end by 5 bases, with 8 bases between. There are 13 residues in the CDR3.

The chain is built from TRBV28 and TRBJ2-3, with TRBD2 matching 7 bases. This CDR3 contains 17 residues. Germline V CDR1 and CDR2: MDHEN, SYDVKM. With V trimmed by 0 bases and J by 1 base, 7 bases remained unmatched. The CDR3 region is CASSLWGLAVGTDTQYF. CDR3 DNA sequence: TGTGCCAGCAGTTTATGGGGCCTAGCGGTGGGCACAGATACGCAGTATTTT.

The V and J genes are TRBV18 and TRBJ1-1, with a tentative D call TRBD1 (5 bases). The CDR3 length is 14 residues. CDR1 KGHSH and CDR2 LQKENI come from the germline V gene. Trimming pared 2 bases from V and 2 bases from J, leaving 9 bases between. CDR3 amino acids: CASSPSQGNTEAFF. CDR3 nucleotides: TGTGCCAGCTCACCATCGCAGGGAAACACTGAAGCTTTCTTT.

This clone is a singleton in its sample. The CDR3 here is CASSQQSGTYGYTF. Here the CDR3 DNA reads TGTGCCAGCAGCCAACAATCGGGGACTTATGGCTACACCTTC. The chain is built from TRBV14 and TRBJ1-2; TRBD1 might be the D (5 bases). Trimming removed 2 bases at V and 5 bases at J, with 12 bases between. Germline values: CDR1 SGHDN, CDR2 FVKESK. The CDR3 is 14 residues long.

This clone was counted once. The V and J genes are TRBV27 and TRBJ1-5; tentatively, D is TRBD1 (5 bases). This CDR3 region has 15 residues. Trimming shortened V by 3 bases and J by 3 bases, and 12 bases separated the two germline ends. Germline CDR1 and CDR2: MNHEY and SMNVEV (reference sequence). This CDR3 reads CASSLTDSINQPQHF. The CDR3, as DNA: TGTGCCAGCAGTTTGACAGATTCTATCAATCAGCCCCAGCATTTT.

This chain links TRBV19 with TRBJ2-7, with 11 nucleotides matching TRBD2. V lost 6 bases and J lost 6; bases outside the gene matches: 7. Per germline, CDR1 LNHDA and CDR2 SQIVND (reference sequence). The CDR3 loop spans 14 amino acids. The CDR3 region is CASSLLAGASEQYF. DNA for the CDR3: TGTGCCAGTAGCCTACTAGCGGGGGCCTCCGAGCAGTACTTC.

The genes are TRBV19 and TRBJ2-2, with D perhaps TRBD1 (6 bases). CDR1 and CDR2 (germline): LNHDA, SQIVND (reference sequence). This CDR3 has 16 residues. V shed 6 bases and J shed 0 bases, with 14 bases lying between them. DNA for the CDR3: TGTGCCAGTAGACGCGACAGGAGCTCGAACACCGGGGAGCTGTTTTTT. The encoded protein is CASRRDRSSNTGELFF.

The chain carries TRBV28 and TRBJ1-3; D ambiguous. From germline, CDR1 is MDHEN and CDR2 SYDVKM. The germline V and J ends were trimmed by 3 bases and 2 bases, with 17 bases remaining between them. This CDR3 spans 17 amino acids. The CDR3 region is CASSFSSRGKTGNTIYF. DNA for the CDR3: TGTGCCAGCAGTTTTTCGTCCCGAGGGAAAACTGGAAACACCATATATTTT.

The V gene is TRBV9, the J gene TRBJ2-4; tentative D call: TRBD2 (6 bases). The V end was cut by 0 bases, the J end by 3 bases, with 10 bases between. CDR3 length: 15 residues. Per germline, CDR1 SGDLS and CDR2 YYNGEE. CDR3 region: CASSVEPGVKNIQYF. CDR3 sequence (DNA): TGTGCCAGCAGCGTAGAACCGGGGGTCAAAAACATTCAGTACTTC.

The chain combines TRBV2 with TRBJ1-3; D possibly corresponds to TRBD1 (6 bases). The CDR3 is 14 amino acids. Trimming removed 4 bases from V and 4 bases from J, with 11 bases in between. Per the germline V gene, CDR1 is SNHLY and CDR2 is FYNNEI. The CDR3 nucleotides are TGTGCCAGCAGTGCCAGCAGGGGCGGAAACACCATATATTTT. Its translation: CASSASRGGNTIYF.

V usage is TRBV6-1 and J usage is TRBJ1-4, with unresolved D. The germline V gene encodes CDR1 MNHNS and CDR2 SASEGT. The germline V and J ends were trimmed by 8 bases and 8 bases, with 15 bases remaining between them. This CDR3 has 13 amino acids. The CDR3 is CASRPRREEKLFF. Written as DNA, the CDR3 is TGTGCCAGCCGCCCGAGGCGAGAAGAAAAACTGTTTTTT.